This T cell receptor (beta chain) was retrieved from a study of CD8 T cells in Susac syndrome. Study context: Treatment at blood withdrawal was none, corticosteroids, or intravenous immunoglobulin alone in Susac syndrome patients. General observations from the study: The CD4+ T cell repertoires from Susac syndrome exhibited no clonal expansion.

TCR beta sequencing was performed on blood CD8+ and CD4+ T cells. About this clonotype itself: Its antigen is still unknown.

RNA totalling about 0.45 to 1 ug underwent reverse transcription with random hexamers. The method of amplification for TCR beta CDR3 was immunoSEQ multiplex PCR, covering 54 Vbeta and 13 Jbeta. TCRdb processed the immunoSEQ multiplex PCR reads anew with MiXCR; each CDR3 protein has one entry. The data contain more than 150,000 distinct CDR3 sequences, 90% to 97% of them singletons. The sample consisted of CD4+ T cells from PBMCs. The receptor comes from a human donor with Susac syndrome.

The CDR3 here is CASSRRLEGFTDTQYF. The CDR3 coding sequence is TGCGCCAGCAGCCGGCGACTAGAGGGGTTCACAGATACGCAGTATTTT. V usage is TRBV5-1 and J usage is TRBJ2-3; a possible D gene is TRBD2 (6 bases). CDR3 length: 16 residues. Germline V gene sequence: CDR1 SGHRS, CDR2 YFSETQ. Trimming stripped 4 bases from V and 2 bases from J, with 17 bases between.